This T cell receptor (beta chain) was identified during a study of blood T cell repertoires in COVID-19. Trimming left V 3 bases short and J 5 bases short, with 14 bases between. Germline V CDR1 and CDR2: SGHNT, YENEEA. The CDR3 runs to 14 residues. Per the study methods: Amplification with reference gene primers provided the estimates of nucleated cell counts. Sequencing used immunoSEQ multiplex PCR; TCRdb keeps in-frame clones, though not all of them. The DNA gave D and trimming, while V, J and clone size come from that table. The table lists fewer than 30,000 clones, nearly 85% of them singletons, with around 15% in the top ten.

V gene TRBV11-3 combines with J gene TRBJ2-7, with D maybe TRBD1 (6 bases). This clonotype was obtained from a man between 65 and 80 years old with active COVID-19. What was sequenced was peripheral blood. This CDR3 is CASSFSNRVHEQYF. CDR3 sequence (DNA): TGTGCCAGCAGCTTCTCGAACAGGGTCCACGAGCAGTACTTC.